The text below deals with one T cell receptor (beta chain). Its antigen remains unidentified. The data originate from a study of CD8+CD57+ T cells in acquired aplastic anemia. Turning to the study itself: Each DNA sample taken from sorted CD4+ and CD8+ cells came to about 3.4 ug on average.

The template used for profiling TCR beta VDJ and CDR3 was genomic DNA. TCRdb re-called the reads with MiXCR, one entry per CDR3 protein. Among a few hundred thousand distinct CDR3 sequences listed, 60% to 65% were seen once. Study-wide results and caveats: Sharing between patients and controls was observed for roughly 30 CD8+ CDR3 sequences.

The V end lost 2 bases, the J end lost 4 bases, and 5 bases lay between the germline ends. CDR3 length: 12 residues. CDR1 and CDR2 (germline): ENHRY, SYGVKD. The chain is built from TRBV10-3 and TRBJ1-2, with D possibly TRBD1 on 5 matching bases. Sequencing used sorted CD4+, CD8+, or CD8+CD57+ T cells (not recorded which) from PBMCs. The TCR was taken from a human donor in good health. The CDR3 reads CAISETGYGYTF. In DNA form, the CDR3 reads TGTGCCATCAGTGAGACAGGCTATGGCTACACCTTC.